These T cell receptor beta chains were read from a single sample in a study of T cell changes during pregnancy in multiple sclerosis. TCRdb keeps only in-frame clones here, not all; method: immunoSEQ multiplex PCR. This sample carries tens of thousands of clones, over 85% of them seen once, and the ten largest clones take roughly 0.21%. Sequencing used CD4+ T cells from peripheral blood mononuclear cells, obtained before pregnancy. These receptors originate from a female donor with multiple sclerosis, enrolled in a pregnancy study. The CDR3 runs from the conserved cysteine through the conserved F or W. The D gene is left open where the match is weak.

.,TRBJ1-5,TRBV18,CASSPTGGNQPQHF
.,TRBJ2-1,TRBV29-1,CSAVEGPRNEQFF
TRBD2,TRBJ2-1,TRBV19,CASSIRIEAGAYNEQFF
TRBD1,TRBJ1-1,TRBV2,CASSSGQADLTEAFF
.,TRBJ1-6,TRBV30,CARSDSLNSPLHF
.,TRBJ1-1,TRBV7-9,CASTSDGTEAFF
TRBD1,TRBJ2-3,TRBV19,CASSIGTGGTDTQYF
.,TRBJ1-5,TRBV7-2,CASSLSRVNQPQHF
TRBD1,TRBJ2-7,TRBV5-1,CASSGGQGDEQYF
.,TRBJ1-1,TRBV6-1,CASSDWPRVGEAFF
TRBD1,TRBJ1-5,TRBV30,CACSDRLNQPQHF
TRBD1,TRBJ1-2,TRBV19,CASSIGDRVGYTF
.,TRBJ2-3,TRBV12-5,CASGLGGRVGSTDTQYF
.,TRBJ2-3,TRBV5-1,CASSLLGAPSTDTQYF
TRBD2,TRBJ2-1,TRBV6-6,CASSTSGSSLNEQFF
.,TRBJ1-2,TRBV29-1,CSVEGGGLGGYTF
.,TRBJ2-5,TRBV5-1,CASSEGVQETQYF
.,TRBJ1-2,TRBV2,CASSDRALYGYTF
.,TRBJ2-7,TRBV27,CASSLSGGWNEQYF
.,TRBJ2-3,TRBV27,CASSFRQLSTDTQYF
TRBD1,TRBJ1-5,TRBV2,CASKGDRVGQPQHF
TRBD1,TRBJ1-1,TRBV11-2,CASSRMTGGFTEAFF